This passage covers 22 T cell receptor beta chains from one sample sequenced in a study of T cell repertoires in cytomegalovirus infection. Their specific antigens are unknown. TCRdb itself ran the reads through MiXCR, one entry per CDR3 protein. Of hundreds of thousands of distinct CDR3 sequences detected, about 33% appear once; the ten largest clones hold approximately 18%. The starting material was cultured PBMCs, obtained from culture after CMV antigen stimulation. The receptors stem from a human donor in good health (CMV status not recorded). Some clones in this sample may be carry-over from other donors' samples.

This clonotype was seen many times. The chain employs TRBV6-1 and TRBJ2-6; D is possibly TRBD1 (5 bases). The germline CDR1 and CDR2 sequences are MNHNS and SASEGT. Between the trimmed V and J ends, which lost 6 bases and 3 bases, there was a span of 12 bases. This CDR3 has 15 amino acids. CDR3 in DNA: TGTGCCAGCAGCAGGGCGATCCTTGGGGCCAACGTCCTGACTTTC. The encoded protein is CASSRAILGANVLTF.

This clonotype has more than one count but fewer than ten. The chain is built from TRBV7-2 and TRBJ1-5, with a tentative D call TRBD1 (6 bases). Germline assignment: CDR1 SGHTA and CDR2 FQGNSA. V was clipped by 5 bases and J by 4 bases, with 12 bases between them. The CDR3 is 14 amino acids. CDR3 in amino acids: CASSPDSVNQPQHF. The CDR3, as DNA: TGTGCCAGCAGCCCGGACAGCGTTAATCAGCCCCAGCATTTT.

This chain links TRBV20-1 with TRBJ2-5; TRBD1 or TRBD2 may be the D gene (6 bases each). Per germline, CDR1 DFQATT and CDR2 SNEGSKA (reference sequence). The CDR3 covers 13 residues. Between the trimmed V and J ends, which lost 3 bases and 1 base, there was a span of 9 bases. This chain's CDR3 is CSASRGAQETQYF. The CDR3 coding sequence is TGCAGTGCTAGTAGGGGGGCCCAAGAGACCCAGTACTTC.

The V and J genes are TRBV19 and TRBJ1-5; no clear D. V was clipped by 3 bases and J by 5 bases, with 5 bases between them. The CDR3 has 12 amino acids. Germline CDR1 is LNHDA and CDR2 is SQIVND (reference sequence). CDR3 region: CASSIPDQPQHF. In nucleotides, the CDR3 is TGTGCCAGTAGTATTCCGGATCAGCCCCAGCATTTT.

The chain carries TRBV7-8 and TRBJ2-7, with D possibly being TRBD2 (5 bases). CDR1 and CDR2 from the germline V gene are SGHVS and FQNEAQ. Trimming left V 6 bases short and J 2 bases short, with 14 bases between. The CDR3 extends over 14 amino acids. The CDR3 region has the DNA TGTGCCAGCAGGGTTGAGGGCCCGCCCTACGAGCAGTACTTC. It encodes CASRVEGPPYEQYF.

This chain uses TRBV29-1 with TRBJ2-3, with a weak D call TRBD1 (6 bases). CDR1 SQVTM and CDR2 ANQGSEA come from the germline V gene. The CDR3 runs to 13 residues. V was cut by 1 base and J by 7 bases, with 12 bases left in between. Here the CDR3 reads CSVEGVQGYTQYF. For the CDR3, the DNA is TGCAGCGTTGAAGGGGTCCAGGGGTATACGCAGTATTTT.

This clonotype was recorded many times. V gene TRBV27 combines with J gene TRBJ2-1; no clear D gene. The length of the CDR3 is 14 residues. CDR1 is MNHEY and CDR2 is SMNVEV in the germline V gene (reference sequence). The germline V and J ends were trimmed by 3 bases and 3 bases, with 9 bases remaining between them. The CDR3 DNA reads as TGTGCCAGCAGTTTTGGGTCACTCTACAATGAGCAGTTCTTC. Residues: CASSFGSLYNEQFF.

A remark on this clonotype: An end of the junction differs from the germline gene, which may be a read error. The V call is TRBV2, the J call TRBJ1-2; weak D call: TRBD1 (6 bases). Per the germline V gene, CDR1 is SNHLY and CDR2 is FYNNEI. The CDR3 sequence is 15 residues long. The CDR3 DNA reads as TGTGCCAGCAGTGTGGTAGGGGGAAGTAACGATGGCTACACCTTC. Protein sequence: CASSVVGGSNDGYTF.

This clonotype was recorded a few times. Here the CDR3 DNA reads TGTGCCAGCAGCCGCACCAGGGCAGGACGACAAGAGACCCAGTACTTC. Protein sequence: CASSRTRAGRQETQYF. The chain recombines TRBV7-8 with TRBJ2-5, with D possibly TRBD1 on 5 matching bases. The germline V and J ends were trimmed by 5 bases and 2 bases, with 18 bases remaining between them. This CDR3 is 16 amino acids long. Germline assignment: CDR1 SGHVS and CDR2 FQNEAQ.

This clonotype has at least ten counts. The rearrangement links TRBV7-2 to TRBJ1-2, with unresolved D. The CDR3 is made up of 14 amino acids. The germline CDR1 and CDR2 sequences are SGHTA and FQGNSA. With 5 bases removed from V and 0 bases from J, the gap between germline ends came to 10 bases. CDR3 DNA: TGTGCCAGCAGCCCCAGTGAAGCTAACTATGGCTACACCTTC. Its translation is CASSPSEANYGYTF.

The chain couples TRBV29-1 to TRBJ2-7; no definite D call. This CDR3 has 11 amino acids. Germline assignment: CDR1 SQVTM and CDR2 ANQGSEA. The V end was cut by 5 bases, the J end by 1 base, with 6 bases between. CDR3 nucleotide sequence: TGCAGCGTTAAGGGTTCCTACGAGCAGTACTTC. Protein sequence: CSVKGSYEQYF.

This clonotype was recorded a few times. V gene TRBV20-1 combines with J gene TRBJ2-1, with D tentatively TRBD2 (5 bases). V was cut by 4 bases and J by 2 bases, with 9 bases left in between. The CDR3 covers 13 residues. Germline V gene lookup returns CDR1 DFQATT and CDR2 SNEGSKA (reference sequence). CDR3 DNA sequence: TGCAGTGCTACCGGAGGCCCCTACAATGAGCAGTTCTTC. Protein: CSATGGPYNEQFF.

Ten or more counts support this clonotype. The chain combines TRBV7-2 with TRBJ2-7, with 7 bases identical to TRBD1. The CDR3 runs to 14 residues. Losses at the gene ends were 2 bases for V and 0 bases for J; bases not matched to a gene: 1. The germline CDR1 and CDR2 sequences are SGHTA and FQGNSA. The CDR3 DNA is TGTGCCAGCAGCTTAAGGACAGGCTCCTACGAGCAGTACTTC. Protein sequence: CASSLRTGSYEQYF.

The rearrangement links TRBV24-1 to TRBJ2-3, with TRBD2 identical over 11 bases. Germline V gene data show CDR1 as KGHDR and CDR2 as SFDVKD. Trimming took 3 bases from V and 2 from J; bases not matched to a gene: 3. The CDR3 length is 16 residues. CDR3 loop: CATSDPTSGVTDTQYF. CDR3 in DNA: TGTGCCACCAGTGATCCGACTAGCGGGGTCACAGATACGCAGTATTTT.

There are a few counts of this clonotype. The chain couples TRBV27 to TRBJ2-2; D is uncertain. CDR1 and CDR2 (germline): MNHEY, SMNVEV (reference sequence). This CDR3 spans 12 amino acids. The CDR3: CAARSWTGELFF. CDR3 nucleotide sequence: TGTGCTGCCAGGAGTTGGACCGGGGAGCTGTTTTTT.

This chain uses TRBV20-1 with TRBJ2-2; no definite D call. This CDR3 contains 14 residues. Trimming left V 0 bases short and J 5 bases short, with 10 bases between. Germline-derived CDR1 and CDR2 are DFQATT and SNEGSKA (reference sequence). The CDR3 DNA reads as TGCAGTGCTAGAGATACTTGGAAGACCGGGGAGCTGTTTTTT. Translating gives CSARDTWKTGELFF.

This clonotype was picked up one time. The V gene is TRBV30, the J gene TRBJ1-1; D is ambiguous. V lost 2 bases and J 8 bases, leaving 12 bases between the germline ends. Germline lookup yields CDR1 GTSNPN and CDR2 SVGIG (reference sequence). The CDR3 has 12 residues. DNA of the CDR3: TGTGCCTGGAGTCCCCTCGGCGGAGAAGCTTTCTTT. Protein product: CAWSPLGGEAFF.

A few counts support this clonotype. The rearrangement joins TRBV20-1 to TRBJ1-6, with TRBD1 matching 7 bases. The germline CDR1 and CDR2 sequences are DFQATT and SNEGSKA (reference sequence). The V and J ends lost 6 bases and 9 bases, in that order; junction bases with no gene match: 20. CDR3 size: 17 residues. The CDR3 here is CSATRPGNRGLSSPLHF. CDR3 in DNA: TGCAGTGCGACCCGACCGGGGAACAGGGGTCTGAGTTCACCCCTCCACTTT.

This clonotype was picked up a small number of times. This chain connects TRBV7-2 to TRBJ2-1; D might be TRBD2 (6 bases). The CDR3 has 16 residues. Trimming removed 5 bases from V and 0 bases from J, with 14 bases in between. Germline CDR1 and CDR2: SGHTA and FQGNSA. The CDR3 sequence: CASSPAGLSSYNEQFF. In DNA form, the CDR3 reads TGTGCCAGCAGCCCCGCGGGGTTGAGCTCCTACAATGAGCAGTTCTTC. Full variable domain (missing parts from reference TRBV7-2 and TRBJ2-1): GAGVSQSPSNKVTEKGKDVELRCDPISGHTALYWYRQSLGQGLEFLIYFQGNSAPDKSGLPSDRFSAERTGGSVSTLTIQRTQQEDSAVYLCASSPAGLSSYNEQFFGPGTRLTVL.

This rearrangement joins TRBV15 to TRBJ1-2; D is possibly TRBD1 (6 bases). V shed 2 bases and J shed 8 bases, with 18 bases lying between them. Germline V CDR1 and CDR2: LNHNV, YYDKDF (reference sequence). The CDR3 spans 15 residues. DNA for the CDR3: TGTGCCACCAGCAGATTCCAGGGGCCGATCGGGGGCTACACCTTC. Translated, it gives CATSRFQGPIGGYTF.

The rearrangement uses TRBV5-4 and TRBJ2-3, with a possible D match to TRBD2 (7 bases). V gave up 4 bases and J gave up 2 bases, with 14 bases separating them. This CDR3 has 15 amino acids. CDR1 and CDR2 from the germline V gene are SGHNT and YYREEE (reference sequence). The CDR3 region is CASSISRGATDTQYF. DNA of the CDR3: TGTGCCAGCAGCATTTCACGGGGGGCCACAGATACGCAGTATTTT.

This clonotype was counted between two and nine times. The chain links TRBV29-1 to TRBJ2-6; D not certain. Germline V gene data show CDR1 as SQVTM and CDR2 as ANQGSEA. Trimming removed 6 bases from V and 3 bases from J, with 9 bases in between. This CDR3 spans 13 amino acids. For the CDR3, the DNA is TGCAGCGTGGCACAGTTTGGGGCCAACGTCCTGACTTTC. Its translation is CSVAQFGANVLTF.